This T cell receptor (beta chain) was captured by sequencing in a study of OX40 agonist ivuxolimab in advanced cancers. Study at large: Of mixed ages from about 20 to 80 and averaging about 56 years, the group was around 78% male.

This CDR3 spans 14 amino acids. The germline V gene has CDR1 MNHNY and CDR2 SVGAGI (reference sequence). With V trimmed by 6 bases and J by 6 bases, 4 bases remained unmatched. Notes on the study in general: The 0.1-3.0 mg/kg partial responders had among the lowest clonal expansion.

In regard to this clone: What it binds is unknown.

Repertoires were generated with immunoSEQ multiplex PCR, while TCRdb's copy carries only in-frame clones and drops some. This repertoire shows about 68,000 clones, about 82% found once; its top ten account for under 13%. This clonotype originated in an adult with an advanced solid tumor such as melanoma, head and neck, liver or kidney cancer. Specimen: CD4+ or CD8+ T cells sorted from blood, collected in a trial of the OX40 agonist ivuxolimab. V gene TRBV6-6 combines with J gene TRBJ2-3; 12 bases are shared with TRBD2. The chain's CDR3 is CASRTSGRGDTQYF. Written as DNA, the CDR3 is TGTGCCAGCAGGACTAGCGGGAGAGGGGATACGCAGTATTTT.